This is a list of T cell receptor beta chains from one sample in a study of T cell changes during pregnancy in multiple sclerosis. Produced via immunoSEQ multiplex PCR; TCRdb's table is partial and in-frame only. The sample lists under 55,000 clones; 90% to 95% were seen once. This material consisted of CD8+ T cells from peripheral blood mononuclear cells, taken after pregnancy. The receptors originated from a female donor with multiple sclerosis, enrolled in a pregnancy study. The CDR3 runs from the conserved cysteine through the conserved F or W. The D gene is left open where the match is weak. Not all rows give a size; the values are once, few, many and, for expanded clones, a class.

TGTGCCAGCAGTTTAAGTCAGGAGGGGCTCTATGGCTACACCTTC	CASSLSQEGLYGYTF	NA	TRBJ1-2	NA	TRBV27
TGTGCCAGCAGTGAAATTGGGGGGGCTGGCAATCAGCCCCAGCATTTT	CASSEIGGAGNQPQHF	NA	TRBJ1-5	NA	TRBV6-1
TGTGCCAGCAGCGAGGGCCCACAGGGCAATCAGCCCCAGCATTTT	CASSEGPQGNQPQHF	NA	TRBJ1-5	NA	TRBV9
TGCGCCAGCAGCCAAGGTTGGGGGGGGGCACTCTACGAGCAGTACTTC	CASSQGWGGALYEQYF	NA	TRBJ2-7	NA	TRBV4-1
TGTGCCAGCAGCCCCGCTGCGGGGGGCCTCTCAGATACGCAGTATTTT	CASSPAAGGLSDTQYF	TRBD2	TRBJ2-3	NA	TRBV7-9
TGTGCCAGCAGCTCCGAGAAATTTAGCGGGGGGGCCTACGAGCAGTACTTC	CASSSEKFSGGAYEQYF	TRBD2	TRBJ2-7	NA	TRBV11-2
TGTGCCAGCAGCTTAGGGACTGCACTTCAAGGCTACACCTTC	CASSLGTALQGYTF	NA	TRBJ1-2	NA	TRBV5-6
TGTGCCAGCAGCTTGGGGGGGGGAGATTCACCCCTCCACTTT	CASSLGGGDSPLHF	NA	TRBJ1-6	once	TRBV5-6
TGTGCCAGCAGCTCGACAGCTGCCTACGAGCAGTACTTC	CASSSTAAYEQYF	NA	TRBJ2-7	NA	TRBV11-2
TGTGCCAGCAGCTTACTACCAGCGTCCTACGAGCAGTACTTC	CASSLLPASYEQYF	NA	TRBJ2-7	NA	TRBV7-2
TGCGCCAGCAGCCAAGATCAGGTCAGGCCCCCAGAGACCCAGTACTTC	CASSQDQVRPPETQYF	NA	TRBJ2-5	NA	TRBV4-1
TGTGCCAGCACCTCCCAGGGTGGCTCCTACAATGAGCAGTTCTTC	CASTSQGGSYNEQFF	NA	TRBJ2-1	NA	TRBV6-5
TGTGCCAGCGGGCCAGGTCTTAACTATGGCTACACCTTC	CASGPGLNYGYTF	NA	TRBJ1-2	NA	TRBV7-3
TGTGCCAGCAGCTTAGGATCAGACTCTGGAAACACCATATATTTT	CASSLGSDSGNTIYF	NA	TRBJ1-3	NA	TRBV13
TGTGCCAGCAGTCCGGGGGGCAGCACAGATACGCAGTATTTT	CASSPGGSTDTQYF	NA	TRBJ2-3	NA	TRBV11-2
TGCGCCAGCAGCCAAGGTCTATCCTACGAGCAGTACTTC	CASSQGLSYEQYF	NA	TRBJ2-7	NA	TRBV4-1
TGTGCAAGAGCCCTAGTCTACAATGAGCAGTTCTTC	CARALVYNEQFF	NA	TRBJ2-1	NA	TRBV14
TGCGCCAGCAGCCAAGGCACCCAGGGGGCGGGAGATACGCAGTATTTT	CASSQGTQGAGDTQYF	TRBD1	TRBJ2-3	NA	TRBV4-1
TGTGCCAGCAGCTTAGCGCTATCAGGGCACACTGAAGCTTTCTTT	CASSLALSGHTEAFF	NA	TRBJ1-1	NA	TRBV7-2
TGCAGCGTGGGGGACAGTCACTATGGCTACACCTTC	CSVGDSHYGYTF	TRBD1	TRBJ1-2	NA	TRBV29-1
TGTGCCATCAGTGACCGACAGGGGATCGGGCGAGAGACCCAGTACTTC	CAISDRQGIGRETQYF	TRBD1	TRBJ2-5	NA	TRBV10-3
TGTGCCAGCATTCAGAAAGGGGGCCTCTACACCTTC	CASIQKGGLYTF	TRBD1	TRBJ1-2	NA	TRBV27
TGTGCCAGCAGCTTGCTGCAGGGATCAAAAACCTACGAGCAGTACTTC	CASSLLQGSKTYEQYF	NA	TRBJ2-7	once	TRBV5-6
TGTGCCAGCAGCTTGTCCTGGAACACTGAAGCTTTCTTT	CASSLSWNTEAFF	NA	TRBJ1-1	few	TRBV7-6